What follows are 32 T cell receptor beta chains derived from one specimen sequenced in a study of OX40 agonist ivuxolimab in advanced cancers. The protocol was immunoSEQ multiplex PCR, while the TCRdb copy is restricted to in-frame clones and leaves out a portion. The sample carries over 45,000 clones, about 83% recorded once. The sequencing here drew on CD4+ or CD8+ T cells sorted from blood, taken in a trial of the OX40 agonist ivuxolimab. The receptor source for this set is an adult with an advanced solid tumor such as melanoma, head and neck, liver or kidney cancer.

This rearrangement joins TRBV6-5 to TRBJ2-2; 7 bases are shared with TRBD1. Germline values: CDR1 MNHEY, CDR2 SVGAGI. V dropped 5 bases and J dropped 7; count of bases not matched to a gene: 7. The CDR3 spans 14 residues. CDR3 sequence reads: CASSAGQDYGELFF. DNA of the CDR3: TGTGCCAGCAGTGCCGGACAGGATTACGGGGAGCTGTTTTTT.

The chain is built from TRBV10-3 and TRBJ2-7, with 7 bases lining up with TRBD1. Germline-derived CDR1 and CDR2 are ENHRY and SYGVKD. V gave up 3 bases and J gave up 3 bases; unmatched junction bases: 11. The CDR3 consists of 16 residues. Here the CDR3 reads CAISERDRKMDYEQYF. CDR3 DNA sequence: TGTGCCATCAGTGAAAGGGACAGAAAGATGGACTACGAGCAGTACTTC.

This CDR3 is CASSRTARGDYGYTF. CDR3 in DNA: TGTGCCAGCAGTCGAACCGCCAGGGGGGACTATGGCTACACCTTC. This chain joins TRBV27 and TRBJ1-2, with TRBD1 identical over 7 bases. This CDR3 is 15 amino acids long. V was pared by 5 bases and J by 3 bases, with 9 bases of the junction left unmatched. CDR1 and CDR2 (germline): MNHEY, SMNVEV (reference sequence).

This clone was detected only a few times. The chain has TRBV7-8 and TRBJ1-5; the D is unclear. Germline CDR1 reads SGHVS; CDR2 reads FQNEAQ. With 4 bases removed from V and 4 bases from J, the gap between germline ends came to 8 bases. The CDR3 consists of 13 residues. The CDR3 coding sequence is TGTGCCAGCAGCTCGTACCGAAATCAGCCCCAGCATTTT. Translation gives CASSSYRNQPQHF.

The J gene is TRBJ2-3, the V gene TRBV10-1; 10 positions match TRBD2. The CDR3 sequence is 16 residues long. V gave up 8 bases and J gave up 2 bases; unmatched junction bases: 10. The germline V gene has CDR1 WNHNN and CDR2 SYGVQD (reference sequence). The CDR3 protein is CASGPGGTSATDTQYF. The CDR3 coding sequence is TGCGCCAGCGGCCCCGGGGGGACTAGCGCCACAGATACGCAGTATTTT.

This clone was detected only once. The chain has TRBV19 and TRBJ1-5; unclear D gene. CDR1 and CDR2 (germline): LNHDA, SQIVND (reference sequence). This CDR3 has 14 amino acids. The V and J ends lost 6 bases and 1 base respectively, with 10 bases between them. CDR3 residues: CASRWRASNQPQHF. DNA of the CDR3: TGTGCCAGTAGGTGGCGGGCGAGCAATCAGCCCCAGCATTTT.

This clone was detected once. This sequence joins TRBV6-1 and TRBJ2-2, with 9 nucleotides matching TRBD2. Germline V gene data show CDR1 as MNHNS and CDR2 as SASEGT. After removal of 5 bases from V and 1 base from J, the junction contained 2 bases not matched to a gene. The CDR3 has 15 amino acids. This CDR3 is CASSFSGGNTGELFF. The DNA of the CDR3 is TGTGCCAGCAGTTTTAGCGGGGGGAACACCGGGGAGCTGTTTTTT.

The chain carries TRBV5-4 and TRBJ1-2; D remains ambiguous. Germline CDR1 reads SGHNT; CDR2 reads YYREEE (reference sequence). This CDR3 has 12 amino acids. The ends were cut back, 2 bases at V and 5 bases at J, with 7 bases in the middle. CDR3 DNA: TGTGCCAGCAGCTTCCAGGAATATGGCTACACCTTC. Amino acid sequence: CASSFQEYGYTF.

The chain uses TRBV5-4 and TRBJ2-1, with 8 bases lining up with TRBD2. The CDR3 is 16 residues long. With 4 bases clipped from V and 3 bases from J, the junction kept 9 bases outside the gene matches. The germline CDR1 and CDR2 sequences are SGHNT and YYREEE (reference sequence). The CDR3 DNA is TGTGCCAGCAGCCGGACTCAGGGACTAGTCTACAATGAGCAGTTCTTC. It codes for CASSRTQGLVYNEQFF.

The chain employs TRBV6-6 and TRBJ2-7; unclear D gene. This CDR3 region has 13 residues. CDR1 MNHNY and CDR2 SVGAGI come from the germline V gene (reference sequence). V lost 6 bases to trimming and J lost 1 base, with 10 bases between them. CDR3 nucleotides: TGTGCCAGCAGATCGGACGGGTCCTACGAGCAGTACTTC. Its protein product is CASRSDGSYEQYF.

The chain is built from TRBV7-2 and TRBJ2-2; 10 positions match TRBD2. The CDR3 loop spans 16 amino acids. Trimming cost V 7 bases and J 1 base; bases outside gene matches: 6. Germline V lookup: CDR1 SGHTA, CDR2 FQGNSA. This CDR3 reads CASKTTSGENTGELFF. CDR3 DNA: TGTGCCAGCAAAACAACTAGCGGGGAGAACACCGGGGAGCTGTTTTTT. Supplemented by reference TRBV7-2 and TRBJ2-2, the full variable domain reads GAGVSQSPSNKVTEKGKDVELRCDPISGHTALYWYRQSLGQGLEFLIYFQGNSAPDKSGLPSDRFSAERTGGSVSTLTIQRTQQEDSAVYLCASKTTSGENTGELFFGEGSRLTVL.

V and J are TRBV7-9 and TRBJ2-4; TRBD1 or TRBD2 may be the D gene (5 bases each). The V end was cut by 8 bases, the J end by 1 base, with 15 bases between. The germline V gene encodes CDR1 SEHNR and CDR2 FQNEAQ (reference sequence). CDR3 length: 15 residues. The CDR3: CASERWGYAKNIQYF. CDR3 DNA: TGTGCCAGCGAACGTTGGGGGTATGCCAAAAACATTCAGTACTTC.

J is TRBJ1-2 and V is TRBV18; 10 bases align to TRBD1. There are 17 residues in the CDR3. Germline V gene sequence: CDR1 KGHSH, CDR2 LQKENI. J lost 0 bases, V lost 0 bases, and 4 bases had no gene match. The CDR3 DNA sequence: TGTGCCAGCTCACCACCGGGACAGGGGCGAGCTAACTATGGCTACACCTTC. This encodes CASSPPGQGRANYGYTF.

The V and J genes are TRBV4-1 and TRBJ2-1; D might be TRBD2 (5 bases). Per the germline V gene, CDR1 is MGHRA and CDR2 is YSYEKL. Trimming removed 5 bases at V and 0 bases at J, with 20 bases between. CDR3 size: 18 residues. The CDR3 loop is CASSYNRLSTSSYNEQFF. The CDR3 coding sequence is TGCGCCAGCAGCTACAACCGACTATCAACGAGCTCCTACAATGAGCAGTTCTTC.

J is TRBJ1-2 and V is TRBV6-5; D not certain. V was cut by 0 bases and J by 7 bases, with 15 bases left in between. Germline CDR1 MNHEY, CDR2 SVGAGI. There are 15 residues in the CDR3. CDR3 sequence reads: CASSYSNGRRAGYTF. In nucleotides, the CDR3 is TGTGCCAGCAGTTACTCGAACGGCCGGAGGGCTGGCTACACCTTC.

V usage is TRBV6-6 and J usage is TRBJ2-6; D is unresolved. CDR1 and CDR2 (germline): MNHNY, SVGAGI (reference sequence). Deletions cut 6 bases from V and 1 base from J, with 10 bases between. The CDR3 has 15 residues. The CDR3 DNA reads as TGTGCCAGCAGCCGGACCCTTTCTGGGGCCAACGTCCTGACTTTC. Protein sequence: CASSRTLSGANVLTF.

The CDR3 DNA reads TGTGCCAGCAGCTTAGGAACTAGCGGTACCTACGAGCAGTACTTC. This gives the protein CASSLGTSGTYEQYF. V gene TRBV5-4 combines with J gene TRBJ2-7, with 8 bases identical to TRBD2. The CDR3 runs to 15 residues. The trim removed 2 bases at V and 2 bases at J, leaving 6 bases unmatched. CDR1 and CDR2 from the germline V gene are SGHNT and YYREEE (reference sequence).

The chain combines TRBV7-9 with TRBJ1-1; D gene unclear. Trimming pared 2 bases from V and 6 bases from J, leaving 13 bases between. The germline gives CDR1 SEHNR, CDR2 FQNEAQ (reference sequence). The CDR3 spans 14 residues. The CDR3 loop is CASSLHRQDPEAFF. The CDR3 DNA follows: TGTGCCAGCAGCTTACACCGTCAGGACCCTGAAGCTTTCTTT.

This chain uses TRBV7-8 with TRBJ1-4; D is unresolved. V lost 5 bases, J lost 7 bases, and 20 bases lay in between. The CDR3 is 16 residues long. Germline values: CDR1 SGHVS, CDR2 FQNEAQ. CDR3 sequence reads: CASSPPFLLVGEKLFF. The CDR3 nucleotides read TGTGCCAGCAGCCCCCCGTTTCTCCTCGTTGGTGAAAAACTGTTTTTT.

The chain links TRBV7-2 to TRBJ1-3, with a weak D call TRBD1 (6 bases). Germline V gene sequence: CDR1 SGHTA, CDR2 FQGNSA. V dropped 1 base and J dropped 2 bases, with 6 bases sitting between them. The CDR3 runs 14 residues. The CDR3 protein is CASSLDRAGNTIYF. In nucleotides, the CDR3 is TGTGCCAGCAGCTTAGACAGGGCTGGAAACACCATATATTTT.

Here the CDR3 reads CASSGRGQPQHF. The CDR3 DNA follows: TGTGCCAGTAGTGGGAGGGGTCAGCCCCAGCATTTT. The chain combines TRBV19 with TRBJ1-5; TRBD1 might be the D (5 bases). CDR3 length: 12 amino acids. Trimming pared 5 bases from V and 6 bases from J, leaving 8 bases between. CDR1 and CDR2 from the germline V gene are LNHDA and SQIVND (reference sequence).

This chain connects TRBV4-3 to TRBJ2-1, with TRBD2 matching over 11 bases. Germline assignment: CDR1 LGHNA and CDR2 YSLEER. V shed 0 bases and J 0 bases; nucleotides not matched to a gene: 16. The CDR3 contains 22 residues. The CDR3 sequence: CASSQEWLASLAGEGSYNEQFF. In nucleotides, the CDR3 is TGCGCCAGCAGCCAAGAGTGGTTGGCGTCACTAGCGGGGGAAGGCTCCTACAATGAGCAGTTCTTC.

V is TRBV5-4 and J is TRBJ2-1, with 11 bases identical to TRBD1. Losses at the gene ends were 2 bases for V and 8 bases for J; bases not matched to a gene: 6. This CDR3 has 15 amino acids. The germline V gene has CDR1 SGHNT and CDR2 YYREEE (reference sequence). Here the CDR3 reads CASSFRDRGKYEQFF. The CDR3 nucleotides are TGTGCCAGCAGCTTCCGGGACAGGGGGAAGTATGAGCAGTTCTTC.

The V and J genes are TRBV6-6 and TRBJ2-3; weak D call: TRBD1 (5 bases). Trimming pared 5 bases from V and 7 bases from J, leaving 13 bases between. The CDR3 loop spans 13 amino acids. CDR1 MNHNY and CDR2 SVGAGI come from the germline V gene (reference sequence). CDR3 sequence: CASSPPTAHTQYF. In nucleotides, the CDR3 is TGTGCCAGCAGTCCACCGACAGCACATACGCAGTATTTT.

This clone came up once. The chain employs TRBV19 and TRBJ1-4, with 8 bases identical to TRBD1. This CDR3 is built from 16 residues. Germline loops: CDR1 LNHDA, CDR2 SQIVND (reference sequence). Losses at the gene ends were 3 bases for V and 5 bases for J; bases not matched to a gene: 8. Here the CDR3 DNA reads TGTGCCAGTAGTATGCCCTGGACAGGGACGAATGAAAAACTGTTTTTT. Amino acid sequence: CASSMPWTGTNEKLFF. The variable domain in full, with the rest retrieved from reference TRBV19 and TRBJ1-4, is DGGITQSPKYLFRKEGQNVTLSCEQNLNHDAMYWYRQDPGQGLRLIYYSQIVNDFQKGDIAEGYSVSREKKESFPLTVTSAQKNPTAFYLCASSMPWTGTNEKLFFGSGTQLSVL.

This chain joins TRBV19 and TRBJ1-1, with no clear D. The CDR3 consists of 16 residues. Germline loops: CDR1 LNHDA, CDR2 SQIVND (reference sequence). V shed 2 bases and J shed 3 bases, with 16 bases lying between them. In DNA form, the CDR3 reads TGTGCCAGTAGTATATCCCTAACCATTTCCGACACTGAAGCTTTCTTT. Translating gives CASSISLTISDTEAFF.

The chain joins TRBV25-1 to TRBJ2-1, with 8 bases identical to TRBD2. The CDR3 runs to 15 residues. Trimming at V came to 3 bases and at J to 2 bases, leaving 3 bases not matched to a gene. Germline CDR1 MGHDK, CDR2 SYGVNS. In DNA form, the CDR3 reads TGTGCCAGCAGTGACCCCGGGGGGGCCTACAATGAGCAGTTCTTC. Protein product: CASSDPGGAYNEQFF.

This chain connects TRBV9 to TRBJ1-1; D call uncertain. Germline values: CDR1 SGDLS, CDR2 YYNGEE. This CDR3 is 14 amino acids long. Trimming removed 2 bases from V and 0 bases from J, with 8 bases in between. The CDR3 DNA reads TGTGCCAGCAGCGTTCGACACATGAACACTGAAGCTTTCTTT. Amino acids: CASSVRHMNTEAFF.

This clone was seen a few times. The chain couples TRBV5-8 to TRBJ1-2; unclear D gene. This CDR3 is built from 12 residues. Germline CDR1 SGHTS, CDR2 YDEGEE. The V end lost 2 bases, the J end lost 4 bases, and 6 bases lay between the germline ends. The CDR3, as DNA: TGTGCCAGCAGCTTATTTAGCTATGGCTACACCTTC. Its protein product is CASSLFSYGYTF.

The chain combines TRBV4-2 with TRBJ2-4; D gene unclear. V lost 0 bases to trimming and J lost 3 bases, with 9 bases between them. Germline V gene lookup returns CDR1 LGHNA and CDR2 YNFKEQ. The CDR3 is made up of 15 amino acids. CDR3 DNA: TGTGCCAGCAGCCAAGATAGAAGTGGCAAAAACATTCAGTACTTC. It codes for CASSQDRSGKNIQYF.

V and J are TRBV7-2 and TRBJ2-5; 12 bases align to TRBD2. V lost 4 bases to trimming and J lost 5 bases; unmatched junction nucleotides: 5. Germline V CDR1 and CDR2: SGHTA, FQGNSA. CDR3 size: 15 residues. The DNA for the CDR3 is TGTGCCAGCAGCTCCGGACTAGCGGGGTGGGAGACCCAGTACTTC. This encodes CASSSGLAGWETQYF.

The rearrangement links TRBV5-1 to TRBJ1-2; D remains ambiguous. Germline V lookup: CDR1 SGHRS, CDR2 YFSETQ. The CDR3 is 15 amino acids. Trimming pared 0 bases from V and 0 bases from J, leaving 9 bases between. The CDR3 here is CASSLDAAANYGYTF. The CDR3 DNA is TGCGCCAGCAGCTTGGACGCAGCCGCTAACTATGGCTACACCTTC.